This T cell receptor (beta chain) appears in the sequencing data of a study of cytomegalovirus exposure and HLA in healthy donors. Sequencing used immunoSEQ multiplex PCR; TCRdb keeps in-frame clones, though not all of them. Here the sample spans about 260,000 clones, 80% to 95% being singletons. Findings and limits, study-wide: Usually a TCR sequence was rare, but some public TCRs were found in many donors. Cytomegalovirus association was assigned to around 150 TCR beta chains.

The CDR3 consists of 14 residues. The germline gives CDR1 SQVTM, CDR2 ANQGSEA. The junction had 2 bases not matched to a gene; V was cut back by 3 bases and J by 2 bases. In the case of this clone: The antigen is not known.

Sequencing was done on a sample of PBMCs. The sequence was collected from a woman in her 30s in good health and CMV-seronegative. The J gene is TRBJ2-1, the V gene TRBV29-1; TRBD2 matches at 9 bases. The CDR3 region is CSVEASGAYNEQFF. As DNA, the CDR3 is TGCAGCGTTGAGGCTAGCGGGGCCTACAATGAGCAGTTCTTC.